A single sample gave rise to the 22 T cell receptor beta chains below, sequenced in a study of response to subunit inactivated influenza vaccine. Each CDR3 protein is one row after TCRdb ran MiXCR on the RT-PCR reads. Of about 500,000 distinct CDR3 sequences in the sample, more than 15% are singletons; the top ten hold less than 4%. The material was CD4+ T cells sorted from PBMCs, obtained about 24 months after vaccination. These receptors originate from a man aged 50 to 75 who received an inactivated influenza vaccine.

The rearrangement uses TRBV4-3 and TRBJ2-1; 10 bases are shared with TRBD2. Germline V gives CDR1 LGHNA, CDR2 YSLEER. The CDR3 loop spans 17 amino acids. V shed 0 bases and J 5 bases; nucleotides not matched to a gene: 7. The CDR3 loop reads CASSQDSRTSGDNEQFF. The DNA for the CDR3 is TGCGCCAGCAGCCAAGACTCCCGGACTAGCGGCGACAATGAGCAGTTCTTC.

The V call is TRBV6-2 or TRBV6-3, the J call TRBJ1-1; tentatively, D is TRBD1 (6 bases). Germline V CDR1 and CDR2: MNHEY, SVGEGT. With 3 bases removed from V and 1 base from J, the gap between germline ends came to 24 bases. The CDR3 has 19 residues. The CDR3 DNA sequence: TGTGCCAGCAGTTATCCTGCGTACGAAGCGGGACACCGGAACACTGAAGCTTTCTTT. It translates to CASSYPAYEAGHRNTEAFF.

V usage is TRBV12-3 or TRBV12-4 and J usage is TRBJ1-4; TRBD1 agrees at 8 bases. V trimming: 8 bases; J trimming: 7 bases; junction bases outside the gene matches: 6. The CDR3 loop spans 13 amino acids. CDR3 nucleotides: TGTGCCAGCGGGACAGGAGGGACTGAAAAACTGTTTTTT. Translating it yields CASGTGGTEKLFF.

This clonotype was recorded at least ten times. This sequence joins TRBV20-1 and TRBJ2-3; 9 bases fit TRBD2. Germline CDR1 is DFQATT and CDR2 is SNEGSKA (reference sequence). Germline trimming cut 2 bases from V and 7 bases from J; bases unmatched to any gene: 7. The CDR3 has 14 amino acids. CDR3 DNA: TGCAGTGCTAGATCTAGCGGGGCCACGAATACGCAGTATTTT. Protein sequence: CSARSSGATNTQYF.

The rearrangement uses TRBV6-1 and TRBJ1-1; 10 bases are shared with TRBD1. This CDR3 has 14 residues. Germline CDR1 MNHNS, CDR2 SASEGT. With 4 bases clipped from V and 5 bases from J, the junction kept 4 bases outside the gene matches. CDR3 sequence (DNA): TGTGCCAGCAGTGGGGACAGGGGAGGAACTGAAGCTTTCTTT. Protein sequence: CASSGDRGGTEAFF.

This clonotype was recorded at least ten times. J is TRBJ2-3 and V is TRBV20-1; D remains unclear. Germline V lookup: CDR1 DFQATT, CDR2 SNEGSKA (reference sequence). The CDR3 runs 12 residues. V gave up 5 bases and J gave up 0 bases, with 6 bases separating them. The CDR3 sequence is CSALDSTDTQYF. CDR3 bases: TGCAGTGCTTTGGACAGCACAGATACGCAGTATTTT.

V and J are TRBV3-1 and TRBJ2-5; 7 bases are shared with TRBD1. Germline loops: CDR1 LGHDT, CDR2 YNNKEL (reference sequence). This CDR3 comprises 13 residues. V lost 2 bases to trimming and J lost 7 bases; unmatched junction nucleotides: 4. The DNA of the CDR3 is TGTGCCAGCAGCCAAACAGGGGATGGGACCCAGTACTTC. Translating it yields CASSQTGDGTQYF.

The gene calls are TRBV24-1 and TRBJ2-1; 8 nucleotides agree with TRBD2. Germline V gives CDR1 KGHDR, CDR2 SFDVKD. V shed 4 bases and J 0 bases; nucleotides not matched to a gene: 4. CDR3 length: 16 amino acids. The CDR3: CATSDLSGNSYNEQFF. The CDR3, as DNA: TGTGCCACCAGTGACCTTAGCGGGAACTCCTACAATGAGCAGTTCTTC.

The V call is TRBV20-1, the J call TRBJ1-6; D is perhaps TRBD1 (5 bases). The V end was cut by 5 bases, the J end by 5 bases, with 13 bases between. CDR1 is DFQATT, CDR2 SNEGSKA, per germline (reference sequence). CDR3 length: 14 residues. The CDR3 DNA follows: TGCAGTGCTTCGCCGGACACCAATAATTCACCCCTCCACTTT. It translates to CSASPDTNNSPLHF.

V usage is TRBV20-1 and J usage is TRBJ2-7; 9 bases match TRBD1. Germline V gene data show CDR1 as DFQATT and CDR2 as SNEGSKA (reference sequence). Trimming at V came to 8 bases and at J to 0 bases, leaving 17 bases not matched to a gene. The CDR3 is 17 residues long. The chain's CDR3 is CSTDRGIPISSSYEQYF. CDR3 in DNA: TGCAGTACCGACAGGGGGATCCCAATAAGTTCCTCCTACGAGCAGTACTTC.

In nucleotides, the CDR3 is TGTGCCAGCAGCCTCGTCAGGGGTCGGACTGAAGCTTTCTTT. It specifies CASSLVRGRTEAFF. This rearrangement joins TRBV3-1 to TRBJ1-1; D perhaps matches TRBD1 (6 bases). Germline V lookup: CDR1 LGHDT, CDR2 YNNKEL (reference sequence). This CDR3 has 14 residues. V was pared by 4 bases and J by 5 bases, with 14 bases between.

This clonotype was counted many times. Germline and junction disagree at one end, which may indicate a read error. The CDR3 sequence is CASRDNLRRNEQFF. CDR3 nucleotide sequence: TGTGCCAGCCGTGACAACCTCAGACGCAATGAGCAGTTCTTC. V usage is TRBV2 and J usage is TRBJ2-1; no definite D call. CDR1 SNHLY and CDR2 FYNNEI come from the germline V gene. This CDR3 is built from 14 residues.

This clonotype was picked up a small number of times. This chain uses TRBV19 with TRBJ2-3; D might be TRBD1 or TRBD2, each matching 6 bases. V lost 8 bases and J 4 bases, leaving 13 bases between the germline ends. The CDR3 consists of 13 residues. Germline CDR1 and CDR2: LNHDA and SQIVND (reference sequence). The CDR3 coding sequence is TGTGCCAGTGGAGAGGGGGGCGCAGATACGCAGTATTTT. This translates into CASGEGGADTQYF. The full variable domain, completed using reference TRBV19 and TRBJ2-3, is DGGITQSPKYLFRKEGQNVTLSCEQNLNHDAMYWYRQDPGQGLRLIYYSQIVNDFQKGDIAEGYSVSREKKESFPLTVTSAQKNPTAFYLCASGEGGADTQYFGPGTRLTVL.

This chain connects TRBV12-3 or TRBV12-4 to TRBJ2-2; D might be TRBD2 (5 bases). The V gene lost 1 base and the J gene lost 1 base, with 13 bases spanning the gap. The CDR3 loop spans 17 amino acids. In DNA, the CDR3 is TGTGCCAGCAGTTTAGGAACGACTACCTGGAACACCGGGGAGCTGTTTTTT. It encodes CASSLGTTTWNTGELFF.

This chain connects TRBV4-2 to TRBJ1-1; D is unresolved. The CDR3 is 16 amino acids. V was shortened by 1 base and J by 0 bases, with 12 bases between the two germline ends. Germline CDR1 is LGHNA and CDR2 is YNFKEQ. As DNA, the CDR3 is TGTGCCAGCAGCCAAGTTAGACACAACTTGAACACTGAAGCTTTCTTT. Encoded protein: CASSQVRHNLNTEAFF.

This CDR3 is CASSYLRGVSGANVLTF. For the CDR3, the DNA is TGTGCCAGCAGTTATTTACGAGGGGTATCTGGGGCCAACGTCCTGACTTTC. The chain employs TRBV6-5 and TRBJ2-6, with D possibly called TRBD1 or TRBD2 (5 bases each). Trimming cost V 3 bases and J 1 base, with 13 bases left between them. The CDR3 runs to 17 residues. CDR1 is MNHEY, CDR2 SVGAGI, per germline.

This sequence joins TRBV7-8 and TRBJ1-6; no clear D. The CDR3 consists of 13 residues. Looked up from germline, CDR1 is SGHVS and CDR2 is FQNEAQ. Trimming took 5 bases from V and 9 from J, leaving 11 bases between them. The CDR3 reads CASSPSVSSPLHF. The DNA of the CDR3 is TGTGCCAGCAGCCCTTCGGTCTCTTCACCCCTCCACTTT.

The chain recombines TRBV2 with TRBJ1-2; D remains unclear. The V and J ends lost 6 bases and 3 bases respectively, with 17 bases between them. CDR3 length: 15 residues. Germline-derived CDR1 and CDR2 are SNHLY and FYNNEI. As DNA, the CDR3 is TGTGCCAGCAGCGGATGGACGGAGGGCCACTATGGCTACACCTTC. It specifies CASSGWTEGHYGYTF.

This clonotype showed up just a few times. V usage is TRBV6-1 and J usage is TRBJ2-7; the D gene could be TRBD1 or TRBD2 (5 bases each). With 7 bases removed from V and 1 base from J, the gap between germline ends came to 11 bases. CDR3 length: 13 amino acids. CDR1 and CDR2 from the germline V gene are MNHNS and SASEGT. The CDR3 sequence: CASKGTGSYEQYF. In DNA form, the CDR3 reads TGTGCCAGCAAGGGGACGGGGTCCTACGAGCAGTACTTC.

In this sample, this clonotype turned up many times. The rearrangement uses TRBV29-1 and TRBJ2-3; no clear D. V was clipped by 5 bases and J by 3 bases, with 12 bases between them. CDR3 length equals 13 residues. Germline CDR1 and CDR2: SQVTM and ANQGSEA. The CDR3 sequence: CSVSVGMTDTQYF. CDR3 DNA: TGCAGCGTTTCGGTGGGGATGACAGATACGCAGTATTTT.

This clonotype has ten or more counts. The chain is built from TRBV29-1 and TRBJ1-2; D remains unclear. Trimming took off 1 base at V and 2 bases at J, with 8 bases between the two ends. Germline CDR1 is SQVTM and CDR2 is ANQGSEA. This CDR3 spans 13 amino acids. CDR3 loop: CSVEGPNNYGYTF. The DNA of the CDR3 is TGCAGCGTTGAAGGGCCTAACAACTATGGCTACACCTTC. Based on the CDR3 plus reference TRBV29-1 and TRBJ1-2, the full variable domain is SAVISQKPSRDICQRGTSLTIQCQVDSQVTMMFWYRQQPGQSLTLIATANQGSEATYESGFVIDKFPISRPNLTFSTLTVSNMSPEDSSIYLCSVEGPNNYGYTFGSGTRLTVV.

J is TRBJ2-1 and V is TRBV2, with TRBD2 matching over 10 bases. Germline CDR1 SNHLY, CDR2 FYNNEI. The CDR3 runs 15 residues. After removal of 4 bases from V and 7 bases from J, the junction contained 7 bases not matched to a gene. The CDR3 DNA sequence: TGTGCCAGCAGTGGGCCTCAGCGGGGGGGTAATGAGCAGTTCTTC. Translation gives CASSGPQRGGNEQFF. The variable domain in full, with the rest retrieved from reference TRBV2 and TRBJ2-1, is EPEVTQTPSHQVTQMGQEVILRCVPISNHLYFYWYRQILGQKVEFLVSFYNNEISEKSEIFDDQFSVERPDGSNFTLKIRSTKLEDSAMYFCASSGPQRGGNEQFFGPGTRLTVL.